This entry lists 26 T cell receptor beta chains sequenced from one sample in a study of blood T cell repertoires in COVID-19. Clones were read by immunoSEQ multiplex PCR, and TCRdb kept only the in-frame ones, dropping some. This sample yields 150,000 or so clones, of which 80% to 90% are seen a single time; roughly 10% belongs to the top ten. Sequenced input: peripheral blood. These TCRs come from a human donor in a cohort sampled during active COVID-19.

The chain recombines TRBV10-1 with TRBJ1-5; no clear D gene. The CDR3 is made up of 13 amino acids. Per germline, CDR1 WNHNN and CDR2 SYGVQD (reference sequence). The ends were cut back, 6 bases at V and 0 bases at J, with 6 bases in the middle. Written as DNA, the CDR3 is TGCGCCAGCAGCGACAATAGCAATCAGCCCCAGCATTTT. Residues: CASSDNSNQPQHF.

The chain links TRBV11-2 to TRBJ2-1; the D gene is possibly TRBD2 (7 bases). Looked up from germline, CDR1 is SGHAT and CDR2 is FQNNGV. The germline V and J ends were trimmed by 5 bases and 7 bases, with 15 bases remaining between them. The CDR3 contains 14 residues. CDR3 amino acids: CASSPPGGLNEQFF. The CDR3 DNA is TGTGCCAGCAGCCCTCCGGGGGGCCTTAATGAGCAGTTCTTC.

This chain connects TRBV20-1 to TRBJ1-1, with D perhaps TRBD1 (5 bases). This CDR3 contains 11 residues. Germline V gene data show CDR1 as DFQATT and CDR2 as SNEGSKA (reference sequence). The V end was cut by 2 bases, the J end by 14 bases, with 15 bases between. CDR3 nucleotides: TGCAGTGCTAGATCCAGGGAGGGAATCTTCTTT. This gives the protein CSARSREGIFF.

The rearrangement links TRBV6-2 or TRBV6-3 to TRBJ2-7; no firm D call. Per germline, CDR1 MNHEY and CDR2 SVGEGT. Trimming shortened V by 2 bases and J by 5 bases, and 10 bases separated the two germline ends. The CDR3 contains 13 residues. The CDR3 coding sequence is TGTGCCAGCAGTTACGGTCGTAGAAACGAGCAGTACTTC. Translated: CASSYGRRNEQYF.

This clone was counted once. Here the CDR3 reads CACLGRAVGYTF. The CDR3 nucleotides read TGTGCCTGCTTGGGGAGGGCAGTTGGCTACACCTTC. The genes are TRBV30 and TRBJ1-2; the D is unclear. Germline V gene lookup returns CDR1 GTSNPN and CDR2 SVGIG (reference sequence). Trimming removed 6 bases at V and 7 bases at J, with 15 bases between. This CDR3 region has 12 residues.

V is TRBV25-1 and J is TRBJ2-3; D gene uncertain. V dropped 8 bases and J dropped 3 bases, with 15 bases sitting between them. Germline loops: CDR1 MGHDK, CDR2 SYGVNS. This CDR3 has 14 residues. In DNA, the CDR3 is TGTGCCAGCCTCCCGAACAGACCAACAGATACGCAGTATTTT. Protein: CASLPNRPTDTQYF.

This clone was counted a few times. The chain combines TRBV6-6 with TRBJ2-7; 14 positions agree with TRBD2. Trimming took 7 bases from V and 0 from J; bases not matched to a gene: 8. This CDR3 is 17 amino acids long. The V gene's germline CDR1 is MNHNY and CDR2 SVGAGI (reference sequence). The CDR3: CASTRTSGRPRSYEQYF. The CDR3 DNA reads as TGTGCCAGCACTCGGACTAGCGGGAGGCCCCGCTCCTACGAGCAGTACTTC.

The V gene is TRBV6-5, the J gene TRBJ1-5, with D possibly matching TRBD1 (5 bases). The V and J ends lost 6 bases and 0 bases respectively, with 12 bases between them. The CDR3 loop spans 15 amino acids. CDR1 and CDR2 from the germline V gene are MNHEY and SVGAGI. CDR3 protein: CASRGTDYSNQPQHF. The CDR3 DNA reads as TGTGCCAGCAGGGGGACGGACTATAGCAATCAGCCCCAGCATTTT.

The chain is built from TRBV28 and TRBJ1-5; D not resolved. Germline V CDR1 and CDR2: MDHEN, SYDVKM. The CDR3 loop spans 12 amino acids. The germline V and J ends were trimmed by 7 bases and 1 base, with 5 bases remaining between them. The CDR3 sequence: CASKASNQPQHF. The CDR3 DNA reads TGTGCCAGCAAAGCAAGCAATCAGCCCCAGCATTTT.

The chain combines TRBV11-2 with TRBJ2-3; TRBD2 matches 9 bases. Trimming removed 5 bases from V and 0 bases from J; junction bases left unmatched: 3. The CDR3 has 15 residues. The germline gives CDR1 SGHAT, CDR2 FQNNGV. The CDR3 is CASSLTSGSTDTQYF. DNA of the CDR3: TGTGCCAGCAGCCTGACTAGCGGAAGCACAGATACGCAGTATTTT.

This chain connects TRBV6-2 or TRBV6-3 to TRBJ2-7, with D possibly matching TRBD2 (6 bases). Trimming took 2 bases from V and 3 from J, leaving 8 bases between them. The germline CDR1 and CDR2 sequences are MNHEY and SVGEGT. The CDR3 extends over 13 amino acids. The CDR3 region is CASSYGGNYEQYF. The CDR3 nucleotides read TGTGCCAGCAGTTACGGGGGGAACTACGAGCAGTACTTC.

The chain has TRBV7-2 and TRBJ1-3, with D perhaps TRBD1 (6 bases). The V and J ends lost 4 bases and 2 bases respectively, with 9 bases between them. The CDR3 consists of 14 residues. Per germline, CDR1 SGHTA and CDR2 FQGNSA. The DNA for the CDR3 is TGTGCCAGCAGCTCCGGGACAACTGGAAACACCATATATTTT. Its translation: CASSSGTTGNTIYF.

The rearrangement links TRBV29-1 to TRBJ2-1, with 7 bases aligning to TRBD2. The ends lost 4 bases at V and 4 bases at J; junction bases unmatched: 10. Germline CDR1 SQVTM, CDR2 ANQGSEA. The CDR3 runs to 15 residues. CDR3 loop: CSVGRERIGYNEQFF. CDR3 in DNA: TGCAGCGTTGGGCGGGAGCGTATTGGGTACAATGAGCAGTTCTTC.

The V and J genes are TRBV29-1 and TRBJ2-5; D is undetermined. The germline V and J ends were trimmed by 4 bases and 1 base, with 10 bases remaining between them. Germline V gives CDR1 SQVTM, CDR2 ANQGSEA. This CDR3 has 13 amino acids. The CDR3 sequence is CSVVYKLQETQYF. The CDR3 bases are TGCAGCGTTGTATATAAGCTCCAAGAGACCCAGTACTTC.

Here the CDR3 DNA reads TGTGCCAGCAGCTTAGTAGAAAACACTGAAGCTTTCTTT. Protein product: CASSLVENTEAFF. J is TRBJ1-1 and V is TRBV7-9; no clear D gene. Looked up from germline, CDR1 is SEHNR and CDR2 is FQNEAQ (reference sequence). Trimming pared 1 base from V and 2 bases from J, leaving 5 bases between. CDR3 length: 13 amino acids.

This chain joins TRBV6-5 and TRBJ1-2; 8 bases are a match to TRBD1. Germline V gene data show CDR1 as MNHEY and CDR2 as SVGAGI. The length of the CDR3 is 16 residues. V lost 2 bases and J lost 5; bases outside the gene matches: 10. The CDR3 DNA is TGTGCCAGCAGTTACGGGACAGGAGGATATGTGTATGGCTACACCTTC. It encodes CASSYGTGGYVYGYTF.

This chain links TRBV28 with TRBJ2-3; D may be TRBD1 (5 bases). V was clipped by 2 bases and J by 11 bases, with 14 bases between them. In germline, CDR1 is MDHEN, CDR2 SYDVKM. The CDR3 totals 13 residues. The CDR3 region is CASSLLGHLEQYF. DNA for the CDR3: TGTGCCAGCAGTTTACTTGGACACCTGGAGCAGTATTTT.

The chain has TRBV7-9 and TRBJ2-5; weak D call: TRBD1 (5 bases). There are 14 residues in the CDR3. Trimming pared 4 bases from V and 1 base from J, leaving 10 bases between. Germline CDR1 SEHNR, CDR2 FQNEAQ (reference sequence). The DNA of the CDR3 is TGTGCCAGCAGCTACGACAGACTCCAAGAGACCCAGTACTTC. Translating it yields CASSYDRLQETQYF.

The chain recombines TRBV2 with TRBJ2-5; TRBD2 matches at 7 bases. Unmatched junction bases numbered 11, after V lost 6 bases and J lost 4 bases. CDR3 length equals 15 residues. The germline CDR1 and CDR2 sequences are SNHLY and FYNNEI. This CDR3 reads CASRRSGAAGETQYF. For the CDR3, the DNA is TGTGCCAGCAGAAGGAGCGGGGCAGCAGGAGAGACCCAGTACTTC.

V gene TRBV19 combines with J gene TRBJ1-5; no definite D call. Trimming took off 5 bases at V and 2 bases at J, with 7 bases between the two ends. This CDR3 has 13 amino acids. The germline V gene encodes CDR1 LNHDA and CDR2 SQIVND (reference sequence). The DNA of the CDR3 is TGTGCCAGTAGTTTTCAGGGCAATCAGCCCCAGCATTTT. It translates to CASSFQGNQPQHF.

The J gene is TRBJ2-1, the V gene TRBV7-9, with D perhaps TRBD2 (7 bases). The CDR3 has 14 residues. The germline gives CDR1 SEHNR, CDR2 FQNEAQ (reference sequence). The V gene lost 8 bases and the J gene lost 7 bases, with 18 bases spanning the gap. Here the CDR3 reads CASGGAPQGNEQFF. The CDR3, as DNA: TGTGCCAGCGGGGGGGCACCTCAGGGTAATGAGCAGTTCTTC.

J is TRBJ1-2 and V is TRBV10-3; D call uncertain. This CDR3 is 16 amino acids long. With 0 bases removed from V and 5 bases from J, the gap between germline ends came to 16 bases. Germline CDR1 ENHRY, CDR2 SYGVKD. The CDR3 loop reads CAISESHRQSGYGYTF. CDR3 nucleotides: TGTGCCATCAGTGAGTCCCACCGGCAGTCAGGTTATGGCTACACCTTC.

CDR3 sequence reads: CASSPQGYEQYF. The CDR3 region has the DNA TGTGCCAGCAGTCCACAGGGATACGAGCAGTACTTC. This rearrangement joins TRBV6-6 to TRBJ2-7, with a possible D match to TRBD1 (6 bases). V lost 5 bases and J lost 4, with 9 bases in between. The CDR3 extends over 12 amino acids. CDR1 MNHNY and CDR2 SVGAGI come from the germline V gene (reference sequence).

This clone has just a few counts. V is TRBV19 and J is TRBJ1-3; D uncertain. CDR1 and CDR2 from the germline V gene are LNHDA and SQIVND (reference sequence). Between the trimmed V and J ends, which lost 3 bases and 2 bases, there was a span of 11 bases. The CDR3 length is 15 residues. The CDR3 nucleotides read TGTGCCAGTAGTATCGGGGATTTCCCTGGAAACACCATATATTTT. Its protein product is CASSIGDFPGNTIYF.

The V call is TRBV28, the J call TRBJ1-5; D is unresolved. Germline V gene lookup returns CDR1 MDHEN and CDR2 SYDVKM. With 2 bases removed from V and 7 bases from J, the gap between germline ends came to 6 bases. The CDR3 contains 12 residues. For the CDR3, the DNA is TGTGCCAGCAGTTTAGGCCCCCAGCCCCAGCATTTT. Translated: CASSLGPQPQHF. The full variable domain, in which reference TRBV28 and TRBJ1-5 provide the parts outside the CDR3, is DVKVTQSSRYLVKRTGEKVFLECVQDMDHENMFWYRQDPGLGLRLIYFSYDVKMKEKGDIPEGYSVSREKKERFSLILESASTNQTSMYLCASSLGPQPQHFGDGTRLSIL.

CDR3 in amino acids: CASSPGAVRNTEAFF. The CDR3 DNA is TGTGCCAGCTCACCAGGGGCAGTTAGGAACACTGAAGCTTTCTTT. The chain has TRBV18 and TRBJ1-1; D possibly corresponds to TRBD1 (5 bases). Germline loops: CDR1 KGHSH, CDR2 LQKENI. The CDR3 loop spans 15 amino acids. V lost 2 bases, J lost 1 base, and 11 bases lay in between.